This T cell receptor (beta chain) was recovered during a study of T cell repertoires in cytomegalovirus infection. Study as a whole: CMV epitopes used comprised recently identified HLA-C-restricted ones and well-studied HLA-B-restricted ones. Based on public TCR beta signatures, there were indications of CMV infection and of a matching HLA type. Whole-study findings and limits: Using cumulative public TCR beta family frequency, the authors identified those who carried CMV together with the relevant HLA. HLA-C-restricted, CMV-specific TCR beta clonotypes were dominant ex vivo.

The germline V gene encodes CDR1 SGHNT and CDR2 YYREEE (reference sequence). V was pared by 4 bases and J by 4 bases, with 6 bases of the junction left unmatched. The CDR3 length is 14 residues. TCRdb processed the reads anew with MiXCR; each CDR3 protein has one entry. The sample contains more than 300,000 distinct CDR3 sequences, approximately 30% of which appear only once. This clonotype has more than one count but fewer than ten. Its specificity is unknown. The sequences come from cultured PBMCs, collected from culture after CMV antigen stimulation. The sequence came from a human donor in good health (CMV status not recorded). Some clones in this sample may be carry-over from other donors' samples. This chain joins TRBV5-4 and TRBJ1-2, with TRBD1 identical over 8 bases. Here the CDR3 DNA reads TGTGCCAGCAGCAAGGACAGGGCCGGCTATGGCTACACCTTC. Protein: CASSKDRAGYGYTF.